This TCR beta chain was found in a study of T cell responses to AZD1222 COVID-19 vaccine. Whole-study findings and limits: Most donors were white British, females outnumbered males, and clonal diversity was possibly underestimated.

Turning to this clone: Its antigen is unknown.

Trimming took 0 bases from V and 11 from J, leaving 10 bases between them. This CDR3 has 12 residues. Germline values: CDR1 LGHDT, CDR2 YNNKEL (reference sequence). TCRdb's copy holds only in-frame clones and misses some; the assay was immunoSEQ multiplex PCR. Seen here are 100,000 to 130,000 clones, around 92% observed once, and the top ten hold roughly 8.7%. This TCR derives from an adult who received the AZD1222 COVID-19 vaccine. The material sequenced was peripheral blood, taken 28 days after the second AZD1222 dose. The chain links TRBV3-1 (or the pseudogene TRBV3-2) to TRBJ1-1; D unresolved. The CDR3 DNA is TGTGCCAGCAGCCAAGATGTGGGCGGGGCTTTCTTT. Encoded protein: CASSQDVGGAFF.